The 29 T cell receptor beta chains below were found in one sample sequenced in a study of metastatic and nonmetastatic thyroid tumors. Every patient underwent thyroid surgery untreated. MiXCR was used by TCRdb to re-call the PCR reads. This table holds thousands of clones, roughly 30% found once. What was sequenced was adjacent normal tissue. The receptors stem from a female donor with papillary thyroid cancer or a benign thyroid nodule (not recorded which). Some clones in this sample may be carry-over from other donors' samples.

The chain joins TRBV5-1 to TRBJ2-7; 11 nucleotides line up with TRBD1. With 2 bases clipped from V and 2 bases from J, the junction kept 3 bases outside the gene matches. Germline V gene sequence: CDR1 SGHRS, CDR2 YFSETQ. The CDR3 runs to 15 residues. CDR3 residues: CASSLGQGATYEQYF. The CDR3 DNA reads TGCGCCAGCAGCTTAGGACAGGGGGCAACCTACGAGCAGTACTTC. The entire variable domain, with the rest obtained from reference TRBV5-1 and TRBJ2-7, is as follows: KAGVTQTPRYLIKTRGQQVTLSCSPISGHRSVSWYQQTPGQGLQFLFEYFSETQRNKGNFPGRFSGRQFSNSRSEMNVSTLELGDSALYLCASSLGQGATYEQYFGPGTRLTVT.

The V and J genes are TRBV20-1 and TRBJ2-7, with 7 bases that match TRBD2. CDR1 is DFQATT and CDR2 is SNEGSKA in the germline V gene (reference sequence). J gave up 4 bases and V 3 bases, and 21 bases lay outside the gene matches. This CDR3 spans 18 amino acids. CDR3 sequence reads: CSASKVFPGLSGGYEQYF. CDR3 DNA sequence: TGCAGTGCTAGTAAGGTATTTCCGGGACTATCGGGAGGATACGAGCAGTACTTC.

This clone is medium-sized. This rearrangement joins TRBV7-3 to TRBJ2-3; the match to TRBD2 covers 8 bases. The trim removed 6 bases at V and 3 bases at J, leaving 8 bases unmatched. This CDR3 has 15 amino acids. Germline lookup yields CDR1 SGHTA and CDR2 FQGTGA. The CDR3 region is CASRLTGGGTDTQYF. The CDR3 DNA sequence: TGTGCCAGCAGGCTTACGGGAGGGGGGACAGATACGCAGTATTTT.

The rearrangement links TRBV20-1 to TRBJ1-5; D may be TRBD1 (5 bases). The CDR3 runs to 13 residues. The V end was cut by 1 base, the J end by 3 bases, with 7 bases between. Germline V lookup: CDR1 DFQATT, CDR2 SNEGSKA (reference sequence). In nucleotides, the CDR3 is TGCAGTGCTAGAGGACAGATCAATCAGCCCCAGCATTTT. The encoded protein is CSARGQINQPQHF.

The rearrangement joins TRBV20-1 to TRBJ2-1; D not resolved. Germline CDR1 reads DFQATT; CDR2 reads SNEGSKA (reference sequence). Deletions cut 5 bases from V and 5 bases from J, with 19 bases between. The length of the CDR3 is 15 residues. In DNA form, the CDR3 reads TGCAGTGCTTTTAAGCCGTCCCGGATGAACAATGAGCAGTTCTTC. It translates to CSAFKPSRMNNEQFF.

The chain couples TRBV6-1 to TRBJ1-1; possible D gene TRBD1, 6 bases. CDR3 length: 13 amino acids. In germline, CDR1 is MNHNS, CDR2 SASEGT. V was pared by 7 bases and J by 2 bases, with 11 bases between. The DNA of the CDR3 is TGTGCCAGCACCCAGACAGGAAACACTGAAGCTTTCTTT. Protein product: CASTQTGNTEAFF.

The table lists this clone with a count of one. The CDR3 coding sequence is TGCAGTGCTAGAGGTTTACTGGGGGAGGTGAGCAATCAGCCCCAGCATTTT. As protein: CSARGLLGEVSNQPQHF. This chain joins TRBV20-1 and TRBJ1-5, with D possibly being TRBD1 (5 bases). Trimming pared 1 base from V and 1 base from J, leaving 17 bases between. Germline CDR1 reads DFQATT; CDR2 reads SNEGSKA (reference sequence). The CDR3 contains 17 residues.

Of note for this clone: Since the CDR3 does not end with the conserved phenylalanine or tryptophan, this likely comes from a read error. The chain links TRBV5-1 to TRBJ1-2; tentative D call: TRBD1 (6 bases). V lost 7 bases, J lost 2 bases, and 6 bases lay in between. Germline CDR1 and CDR2: SGHRS and YFSETQ. The CDR3 is 11 amino acids. In DNA, the CDR3 is TGCGCCAGCGGGACAAACTATGGCTACACCCTC. This encodes CASGTNYGYTL.

For this clone: A junction end diverges from the germline sequence, so it may reflect a read error. V and J are TRBV7-3 and TRBJ2-3, with TRBD2 identical over 8 bases. Looked up from germline, CDR1 is SGHTA and CDR2 is FQGTGA. This CDR3 has 18 amino acids. The CDR3 spells CASSLTWGGGGRTDTQCF. CDR3 nucleotides: TGTGCCAGCAGCTTAACGTGGGGTGGCGGGGGGCGCACAGATACGCAGTGTTTT.

CDR3 protein: CSAVMNTEAFF. The CDR3 coding sequence is TGCAGTGCTGTAATGAACACTGAAGCTTTCTTT. The chain has TRBV20-1 and TRBJ1-1; D gene uncertain. CDR1 is DFQATT, CDR2 SNEGSKA, per germline (reference sequence). The CDR3 sequence is 11 residues long. V was cut by 5 bases and J by 0 bases, with 4 bases left in between.

This clone has a handful of counts. The chain links TRBV6-1 to TRBJ1-2; TRBD1 aligns across 7 bases. V lost 6 bases, J lost 3 bases, and 10 bases stayed unmatched. CDR1 and CDR2 (germline): MNHNS, SASEGT. The CDR3 totals 15 residues. The CDR3 spells CASSTPGQLHYGYTF. In DNA form, the CDR3 reads TGTGCCAGCAGCACCCCGGGACAGCTACACTATGGCTACACCTTC.

The chain links TRBV11-1 to TRBJ2-1; the match to TRBD2 covers 10 bases. The CDR3 has 15 amino acids. CDR1 and CDR2 from the germline V gene are SGHAT and FQDESV (reference sequence). J gave up 9 bases and V 1 base, and 6 bases lay outside the gene matches. CDR3 loop: CASSLGLAGAAEQFF. The CDR3 DNA follows: TGTGCCAGCAGCTTAGGGCTAGCGGGAGCGGCTGAGCAGTTCTTC.

This clone was counted only a few times. The chain recombines TRBV2 with TRBJ2-5; 10 positions match TRBD2. J lost 5 bases, V lost 1 base, and 4 bases had no gene match. The CDR3 is made up of 15 amino acids. CDR1 SNHLY and CDR2 FYNNEI come from the germline V gene. CDR3 sequence (DNA): TGTGCCAGCAGTGAAGAGCTAGCGGGGGTTGAGACCCAGTACTTC. Translated, it gives CASSEELAGVETQYF.

This clone is large in the sample. The chain employs TRBV28 and TRBJ2-7; 11 bases match TRBD2. Germline V gene sequence: CDR1 MDHEN, CDR2 SYDVKM. CDR3 length equals 17 residues. V gave up 6 bases and J gave up 3 bases; unmatched junction bases: 13. For the CDR3, the DNA is TGTGCCAGCAGGGGGGGTAGCGGGAGGGCCGGTCGCTACGAGCAGTACTTC. Its translation is CASRGGSGRAGRYEQYF.

Turning to this clone: The CDR3 does not end in the conserved phenylalanine or tryptophan, so this is likely a read error. The rearrangement joins TRBV24-1 to TRBJ2-3; 9 nucleotides align to TRBD1. The CDR3 has 15 amino acids. Germline CDR1 and CDR2: KGHDR and SFDVKD. The CDR3 spells CATRDTGTGSDTQYC. Written as DNA, the CDR3 is TGTGCCACCCGTGATACCGGGACAGGGTCAGATACGCAGTATTGT.

The chain joins TRBV20-1 to TRBJ1-5; 9 positions match TRBD1. V gave up 4 bases and J gave up 1 base; unmatched junction bases: 5. The CDR3 extends over 15 amino acids. Germline CDR1 is DFQATT and CDR2 is SNEGSKA (reference sequence). In nucleotides, the CDR3 is TGCAGTGCTACCCGGGGACAGGGCAGCAATCAGCCCCAGCATTTT. Residues: CSATRGQGSNQPQHF.

The chain carries TRBV15 and TRBJ2-1, with 10 bases that match TRBD2. V shed 2 bases, J shed 3 bases, and the junction held 4 bases outside the gene matches. The CDR3 is 16 residues long. The germline CDR1 and CDR2 sequences are LNHNV and YYDKDF (reference sequence). The CDR3, as DNA: TGTGCCACCAGCAGACGTACTAGCGGGAACTACAATGAGCAGTTCTTC. As protein: CATSRRTSGNYNEQFF.

This clone ranks as large (0.1 to 1%). The chain has TRBV7-2 and TRBJ2-1; possible D gene TRBD2, 6 bases. Per germline, CDR1 SGHTA and CDR2 FQGNSA. There are 15 residues in the CDR3. V was trimmed by 5 bases and J by 8 bases, leaving 19 bases between them. CDR3 DNA sequence: TGTGCCAGCAGCCCGGCGGGGACCCCTCGCTATGAGCAGTTCTTC. This encodes CASSPAGTPRYEQFF.

This clone is large. J is TRBJ2-1 and V is TRBV7-3; D may be TRBD2 (6 bases). CDR3 length equals 15 residues. V lost 6 bases and J 2 bases, leaving 14 bases between the germline ends. In germline, CDR1 is SGHTA, CDR2 FQGTGA. The CDR3 loop is CASSLGGPTYNEQFF. CDR3 bases: TGTGCCAGCAGTCTCGGAGGGCCTACCTACAATGAGCAGTTCTTC.

By proportion, this clone is medium-sized. The J gene is TRBJ2-7, the V gene TRBV4-1; D is uncertain. V was clipped by 0 bases and J by 0 bases, with 9 bases between them. The CDR3 sequence is 15 residues long. The germline CDR1 and CDR2 sequences are MGHRA and YSYEKL. Here the CDR3 reads CASSQDLQFSYEQYF. CDR3 DNA: TGCGCCAGCAGCCAAGATTTACAGTTCTCCTACGAGCAGTACTTC.

The chain combines TRBV30 with TRBJ2-7; 7 bases align to TRBD1. This CDR3 has 11 residues. V gave up 5 bases and J gave up 3 bases; unmatched junction bases: 1. CDR1 and CDR2 (germline): GTSNPN, SVGIG (reference sequence). DNA for the CDR3: TGTGCCTGGGCAGGGGGCTACGAGCAGTACTTC. This codes for CAWAGGYEQYF.

This clone has a handful of counts. The rearrangement uses TRBV28 and TRBJ1-3; TRBD1 matches at 8 bases. The V gene end was trimmed by 5 bases and the J gene end by 3 bases; junction bases not matched to a gene: 6. Germline V gene lookup returns CDR1 MDHEN and CDR2 SYDVKM. The CDR3 extends over 15 amino acids. For the CDR3, the DNA is TGTGCCAGCAGTAAGACGGACAGGGTTGGAAACACCATATATTTT. This encodes CASSKTDRVGNTIYF.

This clone turned up a few times. The chain has TRBV27 and TRBJ2-1, with 8 bases identical to TRBD2. The ends lost 6 bases at V and 5 bases at J; junction bases unmatched: 9. The germline gives CDR1 MNHEY, CDR2 SMNVEV (reference sequence). This CDR3 spans 15 amino acids. Here the CDR3 reads CASRKAGVRNNEQFF. As DNA, the CDR3 is TGTGCCAGCAGAAAAGCGGGAGTCAGGAACAATGAGCAGTTCTTC.

V is TRBV20-1 and J is TRBJ2-7; 10 bases are shared with TRBD2. CDR1 is DFQATT and CDR2 is SNEGSKA in the germline V gene (reference sequence). The J segment lost 3 bases and the V segment lost 6 bases, leaving 5 bases of the junction unmatched. The CDR3 has 13 residues. The CDR3 spells CSAGGLADYEQYF. CDR3 sequence (DNA): TGCAGTGCAGGAGGACTAGCGGACTACGAGCAGTACTTC.

This clone was seen a few times. The chain couples TRBV27 to TRBJ1-2; weak D call: TRBD1 (5 bases). V gave up 2 bases and J gave up 8 bases, with 18 bases separating them. The CDR3 is 15 amino acids. Germline-derived CDR1 and CDR2 are MNHEY and SMNVEV (reference sequence). Written as DNA, the CDR3 is TGTGCCAGCAGTTTAGGGGCCGAAAGGGGAGACGGCTACACCTTC. It is translated as CASSLGAERGDGYTF.

The CDR3 DNA reads TGTGCCAGTAGTATAAAGGGGACCACTGAAGCTTTCTTT. It translates to CASSIKGTTEAFF. The chain joins TRBV19 to TRBJ1-1, with D possibly matching TRBD1 (5 bases). V lost 2 bases to trimming and J lost 4 bases, with 8 bases between them. The CDR3 spans 13 residues. Looked up from germline, CDR1 is LNHDA and CDR2 is SQIVND (reference sequence). The full variable domain, rest sourced from reference TRBV19 and TRBJ1-1, is DGGITQSPKYLFRKEGQNVTLSCEQNLNHDAMYWYRQDPGQGLRLIYYSQIVNDFQKGDIAEGYSVSREKKESFPLTVTSAQKNPTAFYLCASSIKGTTEAFFGQGTRLTVV.

This clone was found a few times. This sequence joins TRBV5-6 and TRBJ1-5, with TRBD1 matching over 9 bases. In germline, CDR1 is SGHDT, CDR2 YYEEEE. The CDR3 sequence is 16 residues long. V shed 2 bases and J 7 bases; nucleotides not matched to a gene: 10. CDR3 DNA sequence: TGTGCCAGCAGCTTACACGGACAGGGGATGCGGCAGCCCCAGCATTTT. This encodes CASSLHGQGMRQPQHF.

This clone was seen only a few times. The CDR3 here is CASNPGLAGDGAYEQYF. The CDR3 coding sequence is TGTGCCAGCAACCCGGGACTAGCGGGGGACGGGGCCTACGAGCAGTACTTC. J is TRBJ2-7 and V is TRBV25-1; 14 bases are shared with TRBD2. Germline loops: CDR1 MGHDK, CDR2 SYGVNS. The length of the CDR3 is 17 residues. The J segment lost 2 bases and the V segment lost 7 bases, leaving 10 bases of the junction unmatched.

This clone appeared a few times. The V call is TRBV28, the J call TRBJ1-6; D not resolved. The germline CDR1 and CDR2 sequences are MDHEN and SYDVKM. V lost 4 bases and J lost 7, with 17 bases in between. The CDR3 spans 16 residues. The CDR3 is CASSSPAITANSPLHF. The CDR3 coding sequence is TGTGCCAGCAGTTCCCCCGCTATTACGGCCAATTCACCCCTCCACTTT.